The rows below give T cell receptor beta chains drawn from one sample of a study of cytomegalovirus exposure and HLA in healthy donors. Profiling relied on immunoSEQ multiplex PCR, and the TCRdb table lists in-frame clones only, not all of them. The sample lists 60,000 to 70,000 clones, roughly 80% seen once, with around a quarter in the top ten. Sequenced input: PBMCs. The receptors were sampled from a woman in her 40s in good health and CMV-seropositive. Both conserved end residues are part of each CDR3. D genes are given only for firm matches. Rows may omit the clone size; those that give it use once, few, many or a size class.

j_gene: TRBJ1-3; d_gene: TRBD1; abundance: .; len: 13; v_gene: TRBV6-1; CDR3nt: TGTGCCAGTCGGGCAGGGGGAGGAAACACCATATATTTT; CDR3aa: CASRAGGGNTIYF
j_gene: TRBJ1-2; d_gene: .; abundance: few; len: 15; v_gene: TRBV4-1; CDR3nt: TGCGCCAGCAGCCCCCCGGGGAGGGCCAACTATGGCTACACCTTC; CDR3aa: CASSPPGRANYGYTF
j_gene: TRBJ1-6; d_gene: .; abundance: few; len: 15; v_gene: TRBV2; CDR3nt: TGTGCCAGCAGTGAGAGGGTTGCACTGGGCTCACCCCTCCACTTT; CDR3aa: CASSERVALGSPLHF
j_gene: TRBJ2-4; d_gene: TRBD2; abundance: .; len: 16; v_gene: TRBV12-5; CDR3nt: TGTGCTAGTGGAACGGGGGGAAACCTAGCCAAAAACATTCAGTACTTC; CDR3aa: CASGTGGNLAKNIQYF
j_gene: TRBJ2-7; d_gene: .; abundance: .; len: 13; v_gene: TRBV13; CDR3nt: TGTGCCAGCAGCCCGGTTCGGGGGACTCCTCCCTACTTC; CDR3aa: CASSPVRGTPPYF
j_gene: TRBJ2-7; d_gene: TRBD2; abundance: few; len: 12; v_gene: TRBV5-4; CDR3nt: TGTGCCAGCAGCTTGGGGGGGGAGGGTTGGTACTTC; CDR3aa: CASSLGGEGWYF
j_gene: TRBJ1-2; d_gene: TRBD1; abundance: .; len: 15; v_gene: TRBV6-5; CDR3nt: TGTGCCAGCAGTCCCGGGACAGGGGGCCCGAGGGGCTACACCTTC; CDR3aa: CASSPGTGGPRGYTF
j_gene: TRBJ1-5; d_gene: TRBD1; abundance: few; len: 14; v_gene: TRBV2; CDR3nt: TGTGCCAGCGGACAGGACAGGGGCAATCAGCCCCAGCATTTT; CDR3aa: CASGQDRGNQPQHF
j_gene: TRBJ2-2; d_gene: TRBD2; abundance: .; len: 13; v_gene: TRBV2; CDR3nt: TGTGCCAGCAGCTGGGAGGGAAGGGGGGAGCTGTTTTTT; CDR3aa: CASSWEGRGELFF
j_gene: TRBJ2-3; d_gene: TRBD1; abundance: .; len: 15; v_gene: TRBV29-1; CDR3nt: TGCAGCGTTCCCCCACCGGGACAGGGCACAGATACGCAGTATTTT; CDR3aa: CSVPPPGQGTDTQYF
j_gene: TRBJ1-5; d_gene: .; abundance: .; len: 14; v_gene: TRBV5-1; CDR3nt: TGCGCCAGCAGCTTAGAACAGGGTGGGCAGCCCCAGCATTTT; CDR3aa: CASSLEQGGQPQHF
j_gene: TRBJ2-3; d_gene: TRBD2; abundance: .; len: 15; v_gene: TRBV5-1; CDR3nt: TGCGCCAGCTTCGGTGGTAGCGGGGGGGCTGATACGCAGTATTTT; CDR3aa: CASFGGSGGADTQYF
j_gene: TRBJ1-5; d_gene: TRBD1; abundance: .; len: 16; v_gene: TRBV2; CDR3nt: TGTGCCAGCAGTGAGGACAGGGGCGTTCTGGGTCAGCCCCAGCATTTT; CDR3aa: CASSEDRGVLGQPQHF
j_gene: TRBJ2-3; d_gene: TRBD1; abundance: .; len: 15; v_gene: TRBV2; CDR3nt: TGTGCCAGCAGCGCAGGGGGCTCCGGCACAGATACGCAGTATTTT; CDR3aa: CASSAGGSGTDTQYF
j_gene: TRBJ1-2; d_gene: TRBD1; abundance: .; len: 12; v_gene: TRBV7-7; CDR3nt: TGTGCCAGCAGCCCAGAGGGGGGACAGCCCTCCTTC; CDR3aa: CASSPEGGQPSF
j_gene: TRBJ1-2; d_gene: TRBD1; abundance: .; len: 14; v_gene: TRBV29-1; CDR3nt: TGCAGCGTTGGTGGGGTTACAGGGGGCGTTGGCTACACCTTC; CDR3aa: CSVGGVTGGVGYTF
j_gene: TRBJ1-1; d_gene: TRBD1; abundance: .; len: 16; v_gene: TRBV5-1; CDR3nt: TGCGCCAGCAGCTGGGCTACAGGGGGCGTTGGTACTGAAGCTTTCTTT; CDR3aa: CASSWATGGVGTEAFF
j_gene: TRBJ2-7; d_gene: .; abundance: .; len: 14; v_gene: TRBV7-9; CDR3nt: TGTGCCAGCAGCTGGGGAGGGGGAACCTACGAGCAGTACTTC; CDR3aa: CASSWGGGTYEQYF
j_gene: TRBJ2-7; d_gene: TRBD2; abundance: .; len: 14; v_gene: TRBV12-5; CDR3nt: TGTGCTAGTGCGGGGCGGGGGGACTCCTACGAGCAGTACTTC; CDR3aa: CASAGRGDSYEQYF
j_gene: TRBJ1-1; d_gene: TRBD1; abundance: .; len: 15; v_gene: TRBV14; CDR3nt: TGTGCCAGCAGCCAAGTGACAGGGATGAACACTGAAGCTTTCTTT; CDR3aa: CASSQVTGMNTEAFF
j_gene: TRBJ2-1; d_gene: .; abundance: .; len: 16; v_gene: TRBV21-1; CDR3nt: TGTGCCAGCAGCAAAGTTTCTAGATCTCGGGGACAAGAGCAGTTCTTC; CDR3aa: CASSKVSRSRGQEQFF
j_gene: TRBJ1-2; d_gene: .; abundance: .; len: 14; v_gene: TRBV28; CDR3nt: TGTGCCAGCAGTTTAGCACAGAGAAACTATGGCTACACCTTC; CDR3aa: CASSLAQRNYGYTF
j_gene: TRBJ2-3; d_gene: TRBD2; abundance: .; len: 14; v_gene: TRBV30; CDR3nt: TGTGCCTGGAGTCCCCCACTAGCGGGGGTTACGCAGTATTTT; CDR3aa: CAWSPPLAGVTQYF
j_gene: TRBJ2-2; d_gene: .; abundance: .; len: 15; v_gene: TRBV19; CDR3nt: TGTGCCAGTAGTGTAGAAGGGGTGAACACCGGGGAGCTGTTTTTT; CDR3aa: CASSVEGVNTGELFF
j_gene: TRBJ1-3; d_gene: .; abundance: .; len: 13; v_gene: TRBV11-3; CDR3nt: TGTGCCAGCAGTCTTCAGGGGCAAAACACCATATATTTT; CDR3aa: CASSLQGQNTIYF
j_gene: TRBJ2-1; d_gene: TRBD2; abundance: .; len: 17; v_gene: TRBV11-3; CDR3nt: TGTGCCAGCAGCTTAGCGGTACGGGGCGGGGGGGCAGATGAGCAGTTCTTC; CDR3aa: CASSLAVRGGGADEQFF
j_gene: TRBJ1-1; d_gene: .; abundance: few; len: 15; v_gene: TRBV14; CDR3nt: TGTGCCAGCAGCCAAGTCAGGTCCGATAACACTGAAGCTTTCTTT; CDR3aa: CASSQVRSDNTEAFF
j_gene: TRBJ2-6; d_gene: .; abundance: .; len: 18; v_gene: TRBV11-2; CDR3nt: TGTGCCAGCAGCTTAGGCCCCCGATTAGTCTCTGGGGCCAACGTCCTGACTTTC; CDR3aa: CASSLGPRLVSGANVLTF
j_gene: TRBJ1-5; d_gene: .; abundance: .; len: 14; v_gene: TRBV30; CDR3nt: TGTGCCTGGAGTGCGGGGATCGGCAATCAGCCCCAGCATTTT; CDR3aa: CAWSAGIGNQPQHF